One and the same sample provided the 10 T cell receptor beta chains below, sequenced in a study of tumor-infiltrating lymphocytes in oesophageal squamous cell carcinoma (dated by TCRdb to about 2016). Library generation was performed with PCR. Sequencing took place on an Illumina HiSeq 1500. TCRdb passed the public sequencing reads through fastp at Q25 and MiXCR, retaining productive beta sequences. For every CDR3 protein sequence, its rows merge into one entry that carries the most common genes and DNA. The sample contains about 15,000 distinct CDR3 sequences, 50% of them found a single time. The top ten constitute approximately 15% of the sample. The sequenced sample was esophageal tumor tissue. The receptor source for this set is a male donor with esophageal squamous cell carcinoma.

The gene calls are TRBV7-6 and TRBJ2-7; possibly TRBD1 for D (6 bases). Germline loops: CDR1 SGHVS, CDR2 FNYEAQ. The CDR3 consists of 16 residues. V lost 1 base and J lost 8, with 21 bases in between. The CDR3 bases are TGTGCCAGCAGCTTAGTAGGTGAGAGCAGGGGAACCCAGCAGTACTTC. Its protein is CASSLVGESRGTQQYF.

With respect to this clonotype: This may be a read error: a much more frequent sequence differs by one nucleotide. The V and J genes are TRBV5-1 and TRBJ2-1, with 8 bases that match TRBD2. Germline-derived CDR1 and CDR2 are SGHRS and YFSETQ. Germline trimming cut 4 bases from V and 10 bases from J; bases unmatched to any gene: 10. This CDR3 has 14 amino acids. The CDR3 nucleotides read TGCGCCAGCAGCGTGGCGGGAGGCTCCTACGAGCAGTTCTTC. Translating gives CASSVAGGSYEQFF.

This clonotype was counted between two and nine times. The DNA of the CDR3 is TGTGCCAGCAGCTTACCGCGAGTGGTGGGGGGGAATGAGCAGTTCTTC. Its translation: CASSLPRVVGGNEQFF. V and J are TRBV7-2 and TRBJ2-5, with 7 bases that match TRBD2. The J call may be wrong; the DNA end is better matched by TRBJ2-1. From germline, CDR1 is SGHTA and CDR2 FQGNSA. CDR3 length equals 16 residues.

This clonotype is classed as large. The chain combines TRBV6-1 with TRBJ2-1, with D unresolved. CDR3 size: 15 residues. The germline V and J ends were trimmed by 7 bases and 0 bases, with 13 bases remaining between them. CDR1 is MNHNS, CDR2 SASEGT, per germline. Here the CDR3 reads CASTSLAGSYNEQFF. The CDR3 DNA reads TGTGCCAGCACTTCCCTCGCAGGCTCCTACAATGAGCAGTTCTTC.

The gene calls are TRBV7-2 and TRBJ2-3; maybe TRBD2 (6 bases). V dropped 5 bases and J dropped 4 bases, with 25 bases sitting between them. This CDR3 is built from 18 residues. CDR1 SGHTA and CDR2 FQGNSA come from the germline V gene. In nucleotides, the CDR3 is TGTGCCAGCAGCCCTCAGCTGATCTGGGGGGAGCTGGCAGATACGCAGTATTTT. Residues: CASSPQLIWGELADTQYF.

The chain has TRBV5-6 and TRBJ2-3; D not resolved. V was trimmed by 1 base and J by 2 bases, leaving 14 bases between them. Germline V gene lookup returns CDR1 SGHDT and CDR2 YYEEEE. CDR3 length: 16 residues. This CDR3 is CASSLSPHTHTDTQYF. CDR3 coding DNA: TGTGCCAGCAGCTTGTCCCCACACACACACACAGATACGCAGTATTTT.

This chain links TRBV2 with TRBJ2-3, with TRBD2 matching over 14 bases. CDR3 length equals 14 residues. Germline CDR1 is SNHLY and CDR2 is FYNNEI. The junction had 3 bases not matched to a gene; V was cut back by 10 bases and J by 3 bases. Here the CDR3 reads CAMGTSGRTDTQYF. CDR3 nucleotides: TGTGCCATGGGGACTAGCGGGAGAACAGATACGCAGTATTTT.

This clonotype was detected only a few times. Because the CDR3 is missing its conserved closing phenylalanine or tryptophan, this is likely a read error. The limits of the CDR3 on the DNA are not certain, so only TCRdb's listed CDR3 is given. The CDR3 loop is CASSLRGTLQGYTFGS. The chain couples TRBV6-2 or TRBV6-3 to TRBJ2-7; TRBD1 was called by the table and not checked on the DNA. The germline CDR1 and CDR2 sequences are MNHEY and SVGEGT. The CDR3 sequence runs 16 residues, both termini included.

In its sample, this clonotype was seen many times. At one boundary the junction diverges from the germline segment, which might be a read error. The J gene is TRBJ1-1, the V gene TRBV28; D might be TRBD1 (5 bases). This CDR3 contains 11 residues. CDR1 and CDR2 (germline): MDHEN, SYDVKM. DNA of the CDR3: TGCGGGACGGGTCTGAACACTGAAGCTTTCTTT. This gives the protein CGTGLNTEAFF.

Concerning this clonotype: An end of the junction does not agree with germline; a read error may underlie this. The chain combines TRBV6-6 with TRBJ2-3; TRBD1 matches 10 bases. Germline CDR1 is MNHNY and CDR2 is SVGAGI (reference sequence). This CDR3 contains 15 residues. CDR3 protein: CASSHSGTGARKQYF. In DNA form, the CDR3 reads TGTGCCAGCAGTCACTCCGGGACAGGGGCGCGCAAGCAGTATTTT.